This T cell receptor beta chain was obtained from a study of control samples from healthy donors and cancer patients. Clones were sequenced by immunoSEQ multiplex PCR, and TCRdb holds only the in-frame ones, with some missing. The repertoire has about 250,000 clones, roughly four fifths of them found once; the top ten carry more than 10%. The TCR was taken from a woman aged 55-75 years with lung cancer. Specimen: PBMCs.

DNA for the CDR3: TGTGCCAGCAGCTTGGCCTTTAGGAGGGGGCCACCCTACGAGCAGTACTTC. Protein product: CASSLAFRRGPPYEQYF. V and J are TRBV5-6 and TRBJ2-7; D may be TRBD1 (7 bases). V gave up 0 bases and J gave up 2 bases, with 18 bases separating them. This CDR3 spans 17 amino acids. Germline CDR1 reads SGHDT; CDR2 reads YYEEEE.